This TCR beta chain was identified in a study of blood T cell repertoires in COVID-19. Study in general: Material from acute and convalescent COVID-19 was sourced from the United States, Italy and Spain.

Assay used: immunoSEQ multiplex PCR; TCRdb lists only in-frame clones, some missing. The table records around 250,000 clones, more than 70% of them present only once. V was clipped by 4 bases and J by 3 bases, with 16 bases between them. This CDR3 has 15 residues. The sample taken for sequencing was peripheral blood. The rearrangement uses TRBV5-7 and TRBJ2-5; D may be TRBD2 (7 bases). TRBV5-7 is an open reading frame, and its role is uncertain. This receptor was identified in a man at least 80 years old with acute or convalescent COVID-19. Here the CDR3 reads CASSRGAGREETQYF. CDR3 coding DNA: TGTGCCAGCAGCCGGGGGGCGGGGCGGGAAGAGACCCAGTACTTC.